This T cell receptor beta chain was observed in a study of blood T cells in healthy people across ages. Study results and limitations: The CMV status of each donor remained undetermined, and this could have confounded shifts in expanded clonotypes.

About this clonotype: What it binds is not known.

For the second PCR, which ran for about 6 to 12 cycles, a sample-barcoded 5' primer and a J-beta primer mix were used. MiXCR, applied by TCRdb to the 5' RACE reads, yields one record per CDR3 protein. Of around 750,000 distinct CDR3 sequences in the sample, about 55% are singletons; the top ten hold approximately 40%. V shed 3 bases and J shed 1 base, with 17 bases lying between them. The germline V gene encodes CDR1 SGHRS and CDR2 YFSETQ. The CDR3 contains 16 residues. The rearrangement links TRBV5-1 to TRBJ2-7; possibly TRBD1 for D (5 bases). The source material was blood. The source is an elderly man in good health. The CDR3 DNA follows: TGCGCCAGCAGCTCACCACGGCTTGACAGTTCCTACGAGCAGTACTTC. It is translated as CASSSPRLDSSYEQYF.